A selection of T cell receptor beta chains follows, all from one sample in a study of OX40 agonist ivuxolimab in advanced cancers. Assay: immunoSEQ multiplex PCR; the TCRdb copy retains only in-frame clones and omits some. The sample records tens of thousands of clones, about 94% being singletons. The material was CD4+ or CD8+ T cells sorted from blood, obtained in a trial of the OX40 agonist ivuxolimab. Every receptor here comes from an adult with an advanced solid tumor such as melanoma, head and neck, liver or kidney cancer. Each CDR3 is given with its conserved first and last residue. Each record gives: CDR3 protein, CDR3 DNA, clone size, D gene, V gene, J gene. A D gene is named only where the DNA matches it firmly. The size of a clone is reported for some rows only, either as once, few or many, or as a class for expanded clones.

CASSFVLAGVRYEQYF,TGTGCCAGCAGCTTTGTACTAGCGGGAGTAAGGTACGAGCAGTACTTC,.,TRBD2,TRBV7-9,TRBJ2-7
CASSLYLTAEQYF,TGCGCCAGCAGCTTGTACCTTACGGCCGAGCAGTACTTC,few,.,TRBV5-1,TRBJ2-7
CASSLSLLKSGANVLTF,TGTGCCAGCAGCTTGTCACTTTTAAAATCTGGGGCCAACGTCCTGACTTTC,.,.,TRBV11-3,TRBJ2-6
CASSRTGLGDGYTF,TGTGCCAGCAGCCGAACCGGGCTAGGAGATGGCTACACCTTC,.,.,TRBV4-2,TRBJ1-2
CASSLGHGQGMNTEAFF,TGTGCCAGCAGCCTTGGCCACGGACAGGGGATGAACACTGAAGCTTTCTTT,.,TRBD1,TRBV7-9,TRBJ1-1
CASSQPTRLYNEQFF,TGTGCCAGCAGCCAGCCTACCCGACTGTACAATGAGCAGTTCTTC,.,.,TRBV14,TRBJ2-1
CASSFPTGSTGELFF,TGTGCCAGCAGCTTCCCGACAGGGAGCACCGGGGAGCTGTTTTTT,.,TRBD1,TRBV7-8,TRBJ2-2
CASSEPENYSYNEQFF,TGTGCCAGCAGCGAGCCCGAGAACTACTCCTACAATGAGCAGTTCTTC,.,.,TRBV9,TRBJ2-1
CASSAPRGPYEQYF,TGCGCCAGCAGCGCCCCTCGGGGGCCCTACGAGCAGTACTTC,.,.,TRBV4-1,TRBJ2-7
CASSPQGLETQYF,TGTGCCAGCTCACCTCAGGGGTTGGAGACCCAGTACTTC,.,.,TRBV18,TRBJ2-5
CASSQMTGVTEAFF,TGCGCCAGCAGCCAGATGACAGGGGTGACTGAAGCTTTCTTT,.,TRBD1,TRBV4-1,TRBJ1-1